The entry that follows covers one T cell receptor (beta chain) sequence. This entry belongs to a study of blood T cell repertoires in COVID-19. CDR3 length: 16 residues. V gave up 0 bases and J gave up 5 bases, with 15 bases separating them. Germline V gene data show CDR1 as LGHDT and CDR2 as YNNKEL (reference sequence). The assay was immunoSEQ multiplex PCR, and TCRdb's table has in-frame clones only and misses some. The sample consists of some 150,000 clones, around 82% of them appearing once. This chain links TRBV3-1 (or the pseudogene TRBV3-2) with TRBJ2-3; D perhaps matches TRBD1 (5 bases). This TCR was recovered from a man in his 60s with acute or convalescent COVID-19. The sample was peripheral blood. The CDR3, as DNA: TGTGCCAGCAGCCAAGATATAGGACATATTGGAGATACGCAGTATTTT. This gives the protein CASSQDIGHIGDTQYF.